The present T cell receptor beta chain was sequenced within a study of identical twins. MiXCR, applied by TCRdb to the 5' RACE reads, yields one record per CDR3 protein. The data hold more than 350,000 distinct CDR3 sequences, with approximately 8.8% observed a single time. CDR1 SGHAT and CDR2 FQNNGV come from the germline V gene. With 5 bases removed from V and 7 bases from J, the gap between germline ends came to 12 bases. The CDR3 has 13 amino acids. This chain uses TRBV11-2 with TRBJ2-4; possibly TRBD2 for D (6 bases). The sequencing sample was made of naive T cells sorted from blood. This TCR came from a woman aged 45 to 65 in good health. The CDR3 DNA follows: TGTGCCAGCAGCCCCCGGGAGAGTAACATTCAGTACTTC. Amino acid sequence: CASSPRESNIQYF.